This TCR beta chain was documented in a study of blood T cell repertoires in COVID-19. The assay was immunoSEQ multiplex PCR, and TCRdb's table has in-frame clones only and misses some. The sample records roughly 160,000 clones, approximately 84% being singletons. V lost 9 bases to trimming and J lost 3 bases, with 20 bases between them. There are 16 residues in the CDR3. Per the germline V gene, CDR1 is WNHNN and CDR2 is SYGVQD (reference sequence). Participants were aged about 18 to 89 years from around 25 US areas. V and J are TRBV10-1 and TRBJ2-2; TRBD1 might be the D (7 bases). Sequenced material: PBMCs or T cells enriched from blood (not recorded which). This TCR was recovered from a man aged 50 to 59 who had recovered from COVID-19. CDR3 residues: CASPLEGDRDTGELFF. As DNA, the CDR3 is TGCGCCAGTCCCCTGGAGGGTGACAGGGACACCGGGGAGCTGTTTTTT.